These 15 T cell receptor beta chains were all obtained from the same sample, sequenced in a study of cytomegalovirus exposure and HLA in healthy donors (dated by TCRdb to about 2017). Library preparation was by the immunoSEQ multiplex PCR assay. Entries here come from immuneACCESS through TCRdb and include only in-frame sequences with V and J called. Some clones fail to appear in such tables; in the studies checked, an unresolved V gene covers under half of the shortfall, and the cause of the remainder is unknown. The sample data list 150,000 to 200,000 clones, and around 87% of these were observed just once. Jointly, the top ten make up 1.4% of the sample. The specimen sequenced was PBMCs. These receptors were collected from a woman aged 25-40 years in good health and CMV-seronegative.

In DNA form, the CDR3 reads TGTGCCAGCAGCTTAACCCTAGCGGGAGGTGAGCAGTTCTTC. It translates to CASSLTLAGGEQFF. J is TRBJ2-1 and V is TRBV7-9; 11 bases are a match to TRBD2. Germline lookup yields CDR1 SEHNR and CDR2 FQNEAQ (reference sequence). V trimming: 2 bases; J trimming: 9 bases; junction bases outside the gene matches: 3. This CDR3 spans 14 amino acids.

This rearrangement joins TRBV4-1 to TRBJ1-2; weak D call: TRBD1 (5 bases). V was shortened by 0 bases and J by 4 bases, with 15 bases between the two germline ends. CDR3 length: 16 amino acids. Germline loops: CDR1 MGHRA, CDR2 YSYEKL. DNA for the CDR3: TGCGCCAGCAGCCAAGAAATTGCGGGGCTCCTCTATGGCTACACCTTC. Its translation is CASSQEIAGLLYGYTF.

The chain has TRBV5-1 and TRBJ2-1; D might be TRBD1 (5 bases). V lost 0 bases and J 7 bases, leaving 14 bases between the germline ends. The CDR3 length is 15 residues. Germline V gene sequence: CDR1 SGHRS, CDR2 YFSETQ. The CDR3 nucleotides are TGCGCCAGCAGCTTGGGGATCGACAGTACTAATGAGCAGTTCTTC. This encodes CASSLGIDSTNEQFF.

CDR3: CASRRTGGAYEQYF. The CDR3 DNA reads as TGTGCCAGCAGGCGGACAGGGGGTGCGTACGAGCAGTACTTC. The chain links TRBV27 to TRBJ2-7; 10 nucleotides match TRBD1. Trimming at V came to 6 bases and at J to 4 bases, leaving 6 bases not matched to a gene. From germline, CDR1 is MNHEY and CDR2 SMNVEV (reference sequence). This CDR3 contains 14 residues.

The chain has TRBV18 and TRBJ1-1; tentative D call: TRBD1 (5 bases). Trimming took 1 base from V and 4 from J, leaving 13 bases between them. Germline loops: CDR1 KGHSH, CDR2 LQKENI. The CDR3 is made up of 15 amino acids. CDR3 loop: CASSPRRGGGTEAFF. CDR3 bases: TGTGCCAGCTCACCACGGAGGGGAGGCGGCACTGAAGCTTTCTTT. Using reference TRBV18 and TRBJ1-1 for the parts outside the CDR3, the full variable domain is NAGVMQNPRHLVRRRGQEARLRCSPMKGHSHVYWYRQLPEEGLKFMVYLQKENIIDESGMPKERFSAEFPKEGPSILRIQQVVRGDSAAYFCASSPRRGGGTEAFFGQGTRLTVV.

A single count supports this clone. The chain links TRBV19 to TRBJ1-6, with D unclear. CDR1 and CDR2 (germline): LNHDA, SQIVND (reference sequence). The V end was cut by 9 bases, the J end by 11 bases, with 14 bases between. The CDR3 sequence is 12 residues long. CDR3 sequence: CASHLTEPPLHF. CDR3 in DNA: TGTGCCAGCCATCTAACTGAGCCACCCCTCCACTTT.

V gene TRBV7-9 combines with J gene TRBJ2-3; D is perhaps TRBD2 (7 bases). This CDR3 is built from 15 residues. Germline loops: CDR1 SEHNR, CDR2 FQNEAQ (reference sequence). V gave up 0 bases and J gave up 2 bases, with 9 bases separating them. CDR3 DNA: TGTGCCAGCAGCTTAGCGGGGGGGCCCACAGATACGCAGTATTTT. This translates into CASSLAGGPTDTQYF.

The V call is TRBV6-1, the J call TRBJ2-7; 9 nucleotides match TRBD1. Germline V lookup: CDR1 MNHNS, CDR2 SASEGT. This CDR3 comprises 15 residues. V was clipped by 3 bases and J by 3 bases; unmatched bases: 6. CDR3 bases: TGTGCCAGCAGTGAGGGACAGGGTAGTGGCTACGAGCAGTACTTC. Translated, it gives CASSEGQGSGYEQYF.

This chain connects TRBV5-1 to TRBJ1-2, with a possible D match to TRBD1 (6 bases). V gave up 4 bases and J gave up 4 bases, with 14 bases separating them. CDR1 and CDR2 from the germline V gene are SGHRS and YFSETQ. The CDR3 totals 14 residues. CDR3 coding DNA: TGCGCCAGCAGCGAACAGGGACGTGGCTATGGCTACACCTTC. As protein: CASSEQGRGYGYTF. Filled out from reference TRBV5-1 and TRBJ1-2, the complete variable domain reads KAGVTQTPRYLIKTRGQQVTLSCSPISGHRSVSWYQQTPGQGLQFLFEYFSETQRNKGNFPGRFSGRQFSNSRSEMNVSTLELGDSALYLCASSEQGRGYGYTFGSGTRLTVV.

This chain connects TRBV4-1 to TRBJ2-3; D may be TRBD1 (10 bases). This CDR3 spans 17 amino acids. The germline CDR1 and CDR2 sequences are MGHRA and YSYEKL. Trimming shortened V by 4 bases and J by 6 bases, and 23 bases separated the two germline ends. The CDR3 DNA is TGCGCCAGCAGCCGCGCGGGGGGGGACAGGGGTCGGGATACGCAGTATTTT. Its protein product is CASSRAGGDRGRDTQYF.

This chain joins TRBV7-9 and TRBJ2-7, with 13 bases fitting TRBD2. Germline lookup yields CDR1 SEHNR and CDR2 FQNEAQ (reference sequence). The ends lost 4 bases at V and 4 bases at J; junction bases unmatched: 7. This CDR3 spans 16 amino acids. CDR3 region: CASSSRTSGGIYEQYF. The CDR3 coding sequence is TGTGCCAGCAGCTCCAGGACTAGCGGGGGCATTTACGAGCAGTACTTC.

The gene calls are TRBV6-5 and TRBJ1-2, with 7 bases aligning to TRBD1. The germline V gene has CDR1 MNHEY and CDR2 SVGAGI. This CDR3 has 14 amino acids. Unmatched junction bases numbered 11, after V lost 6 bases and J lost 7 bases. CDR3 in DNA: TGTGCCAGCAGCTCACTAGCGGGACAGCTTGGCTACACCTTC. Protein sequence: CASSSLAGQLGYTF.

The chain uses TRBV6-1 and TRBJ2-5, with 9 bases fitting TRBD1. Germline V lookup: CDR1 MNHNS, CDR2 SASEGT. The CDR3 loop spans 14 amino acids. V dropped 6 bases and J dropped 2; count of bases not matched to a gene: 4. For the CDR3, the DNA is TGTGCCAGCAGACGGACAGGGGCACAAGAGACCCAGTACTTC. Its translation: CASRRTGAQETQYF.

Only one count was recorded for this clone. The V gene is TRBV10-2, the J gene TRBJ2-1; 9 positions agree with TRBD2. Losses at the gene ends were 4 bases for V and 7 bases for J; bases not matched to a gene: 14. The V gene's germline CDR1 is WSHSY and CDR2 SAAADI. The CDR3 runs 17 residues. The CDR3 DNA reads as TGCGCCAGCAGTGTTTGGGGGGCTAGCGGGGTCGGTAATGAGCAGTTCTTC. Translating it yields CASSVWGASGVGNEQFF.

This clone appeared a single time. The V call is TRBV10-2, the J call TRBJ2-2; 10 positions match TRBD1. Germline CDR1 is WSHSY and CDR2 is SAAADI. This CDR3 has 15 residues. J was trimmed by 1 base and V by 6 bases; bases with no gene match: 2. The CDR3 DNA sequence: TGCGCCAGCAGGGGGACAGGGGAGAACACCGGGGAGCTGTTTTTT. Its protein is CASRGTGENTGELFF.